The 28 T cell receptor beta chains below come from one sample, sequenced in a study of blood T cell repertoires in COVID-19. Profiling relied on immunoSEQ multiplex PCR, and the TCRdb table lists in-frame clones only, not all of them. The sample yields 150,000 or so clones, about three quarters seen once. Sequenced input: peripheral blood. The receptor source for this set is an elderly woman with active or convalescent COVID-19.

This sequence joins TRBV19 and TRBJ2-1; 10 nucleotides agree with TRBD1. Trimming cost V 4 bases and J 6 bases; bases outside gene matches: 6. This CDR3 contains 15 residues. Germline-derived CDR1 and CDR2 are LNHDA and SQIVND (reference sequence). CDR3 residues: CASSTGTGEINEQFF. In DNA, the CDR3 is TGTGCCAGTAGTACCGGGACAGGGGAAATCAATGAGCAGTTCTTC.

This chain connects TRBV18 to TRBJ1-2, with TRBD1 as a possible D gene (6 bases). Trimming shortened V by 4 bases and J by 1 base, and 13 bases separated the two germline ends. Germline CDR1 and CDR2: KGHSH and LQKENI. This CDR3 region has 15 residues. The CDR3 is CASSQTGFYNYGYTF. CDR3 DNA: TGTGCCAGCTCACAGACAGGTTTTTATAACTATGGCTACACCTTC.

The chain employs TRBV5-6 and TRBJ2-3; D possibly corresponds to TRBD1 (5 bases). The germline V gene has CDR1 SGHDT and CDR2 YYEEEE. The ends were cut back, 0 bases at V and 2 bases at J, with 7 bases in the middle. CDR3 size: 14 residues. For the CDR3, the DNA is TGTGCCAGCAGCTTGGGACAGCTCACAGATACGCAGTATTTT. Amino acids: CASSLGQLTDTQYF. The full variable domain, rest sourced from reference TRBV5-6 and TRBJ2-3, is DAGVTQSPTHLIKTRGQQVTLRCSPKSGHDTVSWYQQALGQGPQFIFQYYEEEERQRGNFPDRFSGHQFPNYSSELNVNALLLGDSALYLCASSLGQLTDTQYFGPGTRLTVL.

CDR3 amino acids: CASTSGTGVQQPQHF. CDR3 DNA: TGTGCCAGCACATCCGGGACAGGGGTACAACAGCCCCAGCATTTT. This sequence joins TRBV6-6 and TRBJ1-5; 10 nucleotides match TRBD1. V was clipped by 7 bases and J by 7 bases; unmatched bases: 10. The V gene's germline CDR1 is MNHNY and CDR2 SVGAGI (reference sequence). This CDR3 is built from 15 residues.

This chain joins TRBV5-1 and TRBJ1-2; a possible D gene is TRBD1 (5 bases). CDR3 length: 17 amino acids. V was clipped by 0 bases and J by 8 bases, with 23 bases between them. Germline CDR1 reads SGHRS; CDR2 reads YFSETQ. CDR3: CASSLAAPMSRERGYTF. The CDR3 DNA sequence: TGCGCCAGCAGCTTGGCTGCCCCAATGTCCAGGGAACGGGGCTACACCTTC.

The chain joins TRBV7-2 to TRBJ2-7; maybe TRBD1 (7 bases). Looked up from germline, CDR1 is SGHTA and CDR2 is FQGNSA. The germline V and J ends were trimmed by 5 bases and 2 bases, with 13 bases remaining between them. The CDR3 contains 14 residues. The CDR3 DNA reads TGTGCCAGCAGCGCCTCAGGGGGGCCCTACGAGCAGTACTTC. Residues: CASSASGGPYEQYF.

This clone was seen only a few times. The chain joins TRBV14 to TRBJ1-1; D perhaps matches TRBD1 (5 bases). The CDR3 covers 14 residues. Per germline, CDR1 SGHDN and CDR2 FVKESK. V lost 4 bases and J lost 2, with 11 bases in between. CDR3 sequence reads: CASSPRGYNTEAFF. In DNA form, the CDR3 reads TGTGCCAGCAGCCCTAGGGGCTATAACACTGAAGCTTTCTTT.

The V gene is TRBV5-4, the J gene TRBJ1-1; no firm D call. With 5 bases removed from V and 0 bases from J, the gap between germline ends came to 14 bases. Germline V lookup: CDR1 SGHNT, CDR2 YYREEE (reference sequence). The CDR3 spans 15 residues. CDR3 coding DNA: TGTGCCAGCAGTACGTGGGAGGGAATGAACACTGAAGCTTTCTTT. It is translated as CASSTWEGMNTEAFF. Full variable domain (outside the CDR3, taken from reference TRBV5-4 and TRBJ1-1): ETGVTQSPTHLIKTRGQQVTLRCSSQSGHNTVSWYQQALGQGPQFIFQYYREEENGRGNFPPRFSGLQFPNYSSELNVNALELDDSALYLCASSTWEGMNTEAFFGQGTRLTVV.

The gene calls are TRBV7-6 and TRBJ2-6; D call uncertain. The CDR3 spans 15 residues. Trimming pared 0 bases from V and 3 bases from J, leaving 6 bases between. Looked up from germline, CDR1 is SGHVS and CDR2 is FNYEAQ. The CDR3: CASSLARGGANVLTF. The CDR3 bases are TGTGCCAGCAGCTTAGCGCGAGGTGGGGCCAACGTCCTGACTTTC. Drawing the rest from reference TRBV7-6 and TRBJ2-6, the complete variable domain is GAGVSQSPRYKVTKRGQDVALRCDPISGHVSLYWYRQALGQGPEFLTYFNYEAQQDKSGLPNDRFSAERPEGSISTLTIQRTEQRDSAMYRCASSLARGGANVLTFGAGSRLTVL.

The rearrangement uses TRBV25-1 and TRBJ1-1; D may be TRBD1 (6 bases). V shed 8 bases and J shed 1 base, with 14 bases lying between them. Looked up from germline, CDR1 is MGHDK and CDR2 is SYGVNS. This CDR3 has 14 amino acids. CDR3 bases: TGTGCCAGCGGGGGGGAGGGACAGAACACTGAAGCTTTCTTT. This codes for CASGGEGQNTEAFF. The variable domain in full, with the rest retrieved from reference TRBV25-1 and TRBJ1-1, is EADIYQTPRYLVIGTGKKITLECSQTMGHDKMYWYQQDPGMELHLIHYSYGVNSTEKGDLSSESTVSRIRTEHFPLTLESARPSHTSQYLCASGGEGQNTEAFFGQGTRLTVV.

V gene TRBV9 combines with J gene TRBJ1-1, with D maybe TRBD1 (6 bases). CDR1 is SGDLS and CDR2 is YYNGEE in the germline V gene. The CDR3 has 13 residues. Trimming pared 3 bases from V and 1 base from J, leaving 7 bases between. The CDR3 region is CASSEGGNTEAFF. Here the CDR3 DNA reads TGTGCCAGCAGCGAAGGGGGGAACACTGAAGCTTTCTTT.

The chain carries TRBV3-1 (or the pseudogene TRBV3-2) and TRBJ1-4; 9 nucleotides agree with TRBD1. This CDR3 is built from 15 residues. Germline CDR1 and CDR2: LGHDT and YNNKEL (reference sequence). Trimming at V came to 7 bases and at J to 5 bases, leaving 8 bases not matched to a gene. The CDR3 DNA is TGTGCCAGCAATGAACAGGGGGCCCGAAATGAAAAACTGTTTTTT. Protein product: CASNEQGARNEKLFF.

CDR3 coding DNA: TGTGCCAGCAGTCCACAGAAAGGCGGCAATCAGCCCCAGCATTTT. This codes for CASSPQKGGNQPQHF. The chain joins TRBV6-6 to TRBJ1-5; D unclear. Germline CDR1 MNHNY, CDR2 SVGAGI (reference sequence). CDR3 length: 15 amino acids. Trimming pared 5 bases from V and 2 bases from J, leaving 13 bases between.

The chain joins TRBV4-3 to TRBJ2-5, with D possibly TRBD1 on 6 matching bases. Germline CDR1 is LGHNA and CDR2 is YSLEER. Trimming shortened V by 4 bases and J by 1 base, and 13 bases separated the two germline ends. The CDR3 loop spans 15 amino acids. Here the CDR3 DNA reads TGCGCCAGCAGCCCAGGGGTCACGGGCCAAGAGACCCAGTACTTC. This gives the protein CASSPGVTGQETQYF.

The CDR3 DNA reads TGTGCCAGCAGCTTACGACAGGAGTACTACAATGAGCAGTTCTTC. The encoded protein is CASSLRQEYYNEQFF. The rearrangement links TRBV13 to TRBJ2-1; a weak D match, TRBD1 (6 bases). The CDR3 runs 15 residues. V lost 2 bases and J 3 bases, leaving 11 bases between the germline ends. Germline lookup yields CDR1 PRHDT and CDR2 FYEKMQ (reference sequence).

This chain joins TRBV20-1 and TRBJ1-5; TRBD1 agrees at 7 bases. The CDR3 is 13 amino acids. Germline V gives CDR1 DFQATT, CDR2 SNEGSKA (reference sequence). The trim removed 3 bases at V and 5 bases at J, leaving 4 bases unmatched. CDR3 residues: CSASTGDHQPQHF. The CDR3 region has the DNA TGCAGTGCTAGTACAGGGGATCATCAGCCCCAGCATTTT.

The J gene is TRBJ1-2, the V gene TRBV30, with 10 bases aligning to TRBD1. The CDR3 extends over 14 amino acids. Germline CDR1 is GTSNPN and CDR2 is SVGIG (reference sequence). V shed 2 bases and J 2 bases; nucleotides not matched to a gene: 2. CDR3 nucleotide sequence: TGTGCCTGGAGTCCGGGACAGGGGAACTATGGCTACACCTTC. It encodes CAWSPGQGNYGYTF.

J is TRBJ1-1 and V is TRBV19; tentative D call: TRBD1 (6 bases). V was shortened by 1 base and J by 1 base, with 10 bases between the two germline ends. CDR1 is LNHDA, CDR2 SQIVND, per germline (reference sequence). The CDR3 loop spans 15 amino acids. The CDR3 sequence is CASSIAGGPNTEAFF. CDR3 sequence (DNA): TGTGCCAGTAGTATAGCTGGGGGCCCGAACACTGAAGCTTTCTTT.

The chain couples TRBV5-1 to TRBJ2-1; 10 positions match TRBD1. Trimming removed 8 bases from V and 5 bases from J; junction bases left unmatched: 7. Germline values: CDR1 SGHRS, CDR2 YFSETQ. The CDR3 is 14 amino acids. The CDR3: CASQDRGLNNEQFF. CDR3 bases: TGCGCCAGTCAAGACAGGGGGCTCAACAATGAGCAGTTCTTC.

This chain uses TRBV6-5 with TRBJ2-7, with no clear D. Deletions cut 7 bases from V and 0 bases from J, with 16 bases between. This CDR3 spans 15 amino acids. Germline lookup yields CDR1 MNHEY and CDR2 SVGAGI. This CDR3 reads CASTQTFAISYEQYF. As DNA, the CDR3 is TGTGCCAGCACCCAGACATTTGCCATCTCCTACGAGCAGTACTTC.

V is TRBV2 and J is TRBJ2-5, with 9 nucleotides matching TRBD1. Germline CDR1 reads SNHLY; CDR2 reads FYNNEI. This CDR3 is built from 17 residues. V was clipped by 2 bases and J by 4 bases; unmatched bases: 11. The CDR3 spells CASSENPGQGRGETQYF. CDR3 nucleotides: TGTGCCAGCAGTGAAAATCCGGGACAGGGTCGAGGAGAGACCCAGTACTTC.

The count of this clone is one. This sequence joins TRBV6-5 and TRBJ1-3; no definite D call. CDR3 length equals 16 residues. Per germline, CDR1 MNHEY and CDR2 SVGAGI. V lost 0 bases and J 1 base, leaving 10 bases between the germline ends. In nucleotides, the CDR3 is TGTGCCAGCAGTTACTCGGGCTCGGGATCTGGAAACACCATATATTTT. Its protein product is CASSYSGSGSGNTIYF.

This chain connects TRBV7-9 to TRBJ2-1; D possibly corresponds to TRBD1 (6 bases). Per germline, CDR1 SEHNR and CDR2 FQNEAQ (reference sequence). The CDR3 consists of 17 residues. The V end was cut by 6 bases, the J end by 0 bases, with 18 bases between. The CDR3 loop reads CASRGLWDTSSYNEQFF. The DNA of the CDR3 is TGTGCCAGCAGGGGTCTCTGGGACACAAGCTCCTACAATGAGCAGTTCTTC.

J is TRBJ2-2 and V is TRBV11-3; the D gene is possibly TRBD1 (6 bases). Per germline, CDR1 SGHNT and CDR2 YENEEA. This CDR3 comprises 15 residues. The V gene lost 2 bases and the J gene lost 2 bases, with 9 bases spanning the gap. CDR3 amino acids: CASSLRGLNTGELFF. CDR3 nucleotide sequence: TGTGCCAGCAGCTTAAGGGGGTTAAACACCGGGGAGCTGTTTTTT.

This clone was found a few times. This rearrangement joins TRBV5-1 to TRBJ1-3; maybe TRBD1 (6 bases). The CDR3 runs 16 residues. Trimming took off 4 bases at V and 0 bases at J, with 14 bases between the two ends. Germline CDR1 is SGHRS and CDR2 is YFSETQ. The CDR3 sequence is CASSATVQGSGNTIYF. DNA for the CDR3: TGCGCCAGCAGCGCCACAGTACAGGGCTCTGGAAACACCATATATTTT.

This chain joins TRBV28 and TRBJ1-5; weak D call: TRBD1 (5 bases). The length of the CDR3 is 13 residues. The V gene's germline CDR1 is MDHEN and CDR2 SYDVKM. The V end was cut by 6 bases, the J end by 2 bases, with 8 bases between. The DNA for the CDR3 is TGTGCCAGCAGCAGGGCCGGCAATCAGCCCCAGCATTTT. Amino acids: CASSRAGNQPQHF.

This chain uses TRBV5-6 with TRBJ1-3; perhaps TRBD1 as D (6 bases). CDR3 length equals 16 residues. CDR1 SGHDT and CDR2 YYEEEE come from the germline V gene. Trimming removed 1 base from V and 3 bases from J, with 14 bases in between. The CDR3 DNA reads TGTGCCAGCAGCTTGTGGGTTAGGGGGTTTGGAAACACCATATATTTT. This encodes CASSLWVRGFGNTIYF. Complete variable domain (other parts from reference TRBV5-6 and TRBJ1-3): DAGVTQSPTHLIKTRGQQVTLRCSPKSGHDTVSWYQQALGQGPQFIFQYYEEEERQRGNFPDRFSGHQFPNYSSELNVNALLLGDSALYLCASSLWVRGFGNTIYFGEGSWLTVV.

V and J are TRBV19 and TRBJ1-1; perhaps TRBD1 as D (5 bases). The CDR3 runs to 14 residues. Trimming shortened V by 2 bases and J by 0 bases, and 7 bases separated the two germline ends. CDR1 and CDR2 (germline): LNHDA, SQIVND (reference sequence). As DNA, the CDR3 is TGTGCCAGTAGTATACAGGGAATGAACACTGAAGCTTTCTTT. Its translation: CASSIQGMNTEAFF.